What follows is one T cell receptor (beta chain) and its context. The CDR3 extends over 15 amino acids. CDR1 and CDR2 from the germline V gene are KGHSH and LQKENI. The V segment lost 3 bases and the J segment 5 bases; nucleotides outside the gene matches: 7. This record comes from a study of blood T cell repertoires in COVID-19. Overall study: The United States, Italy and Spain supplied acute and convalescent COVID-19 samples. PBMCs, B-cell-depleted T cells, or T cells provided the cDNA or gDNA that made up the material.

Original processing methods: Nucleated cell counts were estimated from reference gene primer amplification. Clones were sequenced by immunoSEQ multiplex PCR, and TCRdb holds only the in-frame ones, with some missing. That table gives V, J and clone size, and the DNA gave D and trimming. The repertoire consists of 16,000 or so clones, with 89% occurring once and the leading ten covering 10%. The receptor was isolated from an older man with acute or convalescent COVID-19. Material for sequencing was peripheral blood. V and J are TRBV18 and TRBJ1-2; 9 nucleotides agree with TRBD1. The CDR3 reads CASSPGTGSLYGYTF. CDR3 DNA: TGTGCCAGCTCACCCGGGACAGGGTCCCTTTATGGCTACACCTTC.